This TCR beta chain was identified in a study of shared clonotypes between healthy human individuals. Study in general: Each donor's CD8 memory used one plate, CD8 naive two, each CD4 subset three.

Study-wide points: Clonotype sharing among donors was thought likely to change with sequencing depth.

Concerning this clone itself: Its cognate antigen is unknown.

Clones were read by immunoSEQ multiplex PCR, and TCRdb kept only the in-frame ones, dropping some. The sample lists 2 million to 2.5 million clones, about 92% occurring once. Germline assignment: CDR1 KGHSH and CDR2 LQKENI. The CDR3 has 13 residues. The V gene lost 5 bases and the J gene lost 6 bases, with 11 bases spanning the gap. Material: naive CD4+ T cells from PBMCs. As to subset: CD45RA+ positively selected. The rearrangement links TRBV18 to TRBJ2-1, with a tentative D call TRBD1 (5 bases). The source is a man younger than 30 in good health. Some clones in this sample may be carry-over from other donors' samples. This CDR3 is CASSSTVSNEQFF. The CDR3 DNA reads as TGTGCCAGCTCATCGACAGTCTCCAATGAGCAGTTCTTC. Based on the CDR3 plus reference TRBV18 and TRBJ2-1, the full variable domain is NAGVMQNPRHLVRRRGQEARLRCSPMKGHSHVYWYRQLPEEGLKFMVYLQKENIIDESGMPKERFSAEFPKEGPSILRIQQVVRGDSAAYFCASSSTVSNEQFFGPGTRLTVL.